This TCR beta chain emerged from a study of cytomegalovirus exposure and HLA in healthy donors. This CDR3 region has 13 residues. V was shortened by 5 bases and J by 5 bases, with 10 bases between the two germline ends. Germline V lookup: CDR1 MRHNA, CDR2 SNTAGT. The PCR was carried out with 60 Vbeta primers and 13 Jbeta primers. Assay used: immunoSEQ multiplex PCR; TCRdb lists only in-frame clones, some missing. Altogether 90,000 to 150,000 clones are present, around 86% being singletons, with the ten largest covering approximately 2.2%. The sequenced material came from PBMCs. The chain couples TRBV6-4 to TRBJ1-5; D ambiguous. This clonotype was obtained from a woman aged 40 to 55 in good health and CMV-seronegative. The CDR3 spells CASSLAEHQPQHF. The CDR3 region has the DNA TGTGCCAGCAGTTTGGCGGAACATCAGCCCCAGCATTTT.